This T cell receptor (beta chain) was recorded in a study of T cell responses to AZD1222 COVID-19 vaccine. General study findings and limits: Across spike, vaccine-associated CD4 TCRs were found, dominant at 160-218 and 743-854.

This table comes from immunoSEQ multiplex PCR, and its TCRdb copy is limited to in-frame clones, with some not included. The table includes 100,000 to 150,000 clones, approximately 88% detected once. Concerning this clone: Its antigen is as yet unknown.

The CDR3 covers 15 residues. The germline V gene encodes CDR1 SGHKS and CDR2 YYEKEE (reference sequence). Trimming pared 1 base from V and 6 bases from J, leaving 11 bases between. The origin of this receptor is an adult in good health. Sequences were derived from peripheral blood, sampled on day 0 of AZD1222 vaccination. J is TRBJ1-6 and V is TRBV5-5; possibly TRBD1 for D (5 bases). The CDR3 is CASSLTAGINSPLHF. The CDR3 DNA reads TGTGCCAGCAGCTTGACGGCAGGGATTAATTCACCCCTCCACTTT.